The entry that follows covers one TCR beta chain sequence. Its antigen is unidentified. This record belongs to a study of CD8 T cells in Susac syndrome. Study-wide findings and caveats: The TCR sequencing and HLA analysis in the study involved a relatively small number of individuals, as the study acknowledged.

Controls matched for sex and age were healthy donors. Random hexamers were used to reverse transcribe an amount of about 0.45 to 1 ug RNA. The method of amplification for TCR beta CDR3 was immunoSEQ multiplex PCR, covering 54 Vbeta and 13 Jbeta. TCRdb used MiXCR to reprocess the immunoSEQ multiplex PCR reads, holding one entry per CDR3 protein. The sample has 90,000 to 150,000 distinct CDR3 sequences, roughly 94% seen once; the top ten hold 0.095% to 0.1%. V shed 5 bases and J shed 5 bases, with 24 bases lying between them. This CDR3 has 18 amino acids. CDR1 is SGHTA and CDR2 is FQGNSA in the germline V gene.

The sequence derives from a human donor in good health. V gene TRBV7-2 combines with J gene TRBJ2-2; TRBD1 might be the D (5 bases). Sequenced material: CD4+ T cells from PBMCs. The CDR3: CASSRLPAGAAETGELFF. Here the CDR3 DNA reads TGTGCCAGCAGCCGTCTCCCGGCTGGGGCAGCTGAAACCGGGGAGCTGTTTTTT.